This T cell receptor (beta chain) was captured in a study of T cell changes during pregnancy in multiple sclerosis. Germline values: CDR1 SGHRS, CDR2 YFSETQ. V gave up 4 bases and J gave up 4 bases; unmatched junction bases: 3. The CDR3 totals 14 residues. Sequencing was performed with immunoSEQ multiplex PCR; in TCRdb, only in-frame clones are kept and a portion is missing. In the table there are 55,000 to 65,000 clones, about 88% of which are singletons. The chain recombines TRBV5-1 with TRBJ1-1; 11 bases match TRBD1. The clonotype comes from a female donor in good health, enrolled as a control in a pregnancy study. This specimen consisted of peripheral blood, obtained in the first trimester of pregnancy. The CDR3 spells CASSLGQGATEAFF. The CDR3 DNA sequence: TGCGCCAGCAGCCTCGGACAGGGGGCCACTGAAGCTTTCTTT. Using reference TRBV5-1 and TRBJ1-1 for the parts outside the CDR3, the full variable domain is KAGVTQTPRYLIKTRGQQVTLSCSPISGHRSVSWYQQTPGQGLQFLFEYFSETQRNKGNFPGRFSGRQFSNSRSEMNVSTLELGDSALYLCASSLGQGATEAFFGQGTRLTVV.